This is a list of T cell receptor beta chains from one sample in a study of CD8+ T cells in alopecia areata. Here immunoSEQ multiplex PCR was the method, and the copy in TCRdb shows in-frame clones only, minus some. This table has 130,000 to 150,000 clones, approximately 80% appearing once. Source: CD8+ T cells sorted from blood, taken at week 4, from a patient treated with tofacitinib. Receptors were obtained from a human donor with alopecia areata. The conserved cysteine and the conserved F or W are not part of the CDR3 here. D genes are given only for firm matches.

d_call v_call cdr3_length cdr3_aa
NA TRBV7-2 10 ASSLGGSEQF
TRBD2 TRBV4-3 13 ASSYGTSGNNEQF
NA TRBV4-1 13 ASSQEAGNVYGYT
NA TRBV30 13 AWSAPRDLKYEQY
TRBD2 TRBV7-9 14 ASTAEVAGDQETQY
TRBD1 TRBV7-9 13 ASSSRDRGLYEQY
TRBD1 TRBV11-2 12 ASSTRTGYNEQF
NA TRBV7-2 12 ASSFDMSTDTQY
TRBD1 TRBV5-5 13 ASFAPGQGFHEQY
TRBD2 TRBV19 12 ASSIALAGYEQY
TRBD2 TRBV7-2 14 ASSLVSGGSYNEQF
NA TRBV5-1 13 ASSLKETGHTEAF
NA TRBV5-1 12 ASSLGTGTYEQY
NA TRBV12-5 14 ASGLVQGLQGYEQY
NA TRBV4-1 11 ASSQVGNTEAF
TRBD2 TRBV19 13 ASSMSGGRNNEQF
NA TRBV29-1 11 SVEDGTFYEQY
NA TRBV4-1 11 ASSQDPTNEQF
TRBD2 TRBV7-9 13 ASSPFGGVGETQY
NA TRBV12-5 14 ASGLGLTPTTDTQY
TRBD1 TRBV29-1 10 SVRQGDYEQY
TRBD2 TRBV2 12 ASRLADYTDTQY
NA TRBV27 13 ASRPTTGRGNEQF
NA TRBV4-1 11 ASSQPDGYGYT
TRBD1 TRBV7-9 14 ASSLPDRGVKETQY
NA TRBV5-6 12 ASSEKFSNQPQH
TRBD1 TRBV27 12 ASSLGTGPYEQY
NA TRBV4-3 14 ASSPQTGRNSYEQY
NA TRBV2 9 ASTFQEEQY
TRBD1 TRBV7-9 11 ASSLGQLVEQY
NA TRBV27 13 ASSLYQGNNYGYT
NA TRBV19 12 ASSEGGIYNEQF
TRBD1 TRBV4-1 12 ASSQGQGTYEQY
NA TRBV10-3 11 AIRADSTYEQY
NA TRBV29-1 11 SVVGRMNTEAF
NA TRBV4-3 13 ASSHRYSYNSPLH
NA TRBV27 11 ASSWGVYNEQF
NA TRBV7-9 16 ASSLGRAGTPSEETQY
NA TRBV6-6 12 ASSPGEVQETQY
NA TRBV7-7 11 ASSSGHYNEQF
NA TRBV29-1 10 SVDGIDYGYT
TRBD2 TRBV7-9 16 ASSSSGWTSGGAYEQY
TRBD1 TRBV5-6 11 ASSLSDRNEQY
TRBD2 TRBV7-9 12 ASIRRRGQETQY
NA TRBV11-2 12 ASSRSGPSYEQY